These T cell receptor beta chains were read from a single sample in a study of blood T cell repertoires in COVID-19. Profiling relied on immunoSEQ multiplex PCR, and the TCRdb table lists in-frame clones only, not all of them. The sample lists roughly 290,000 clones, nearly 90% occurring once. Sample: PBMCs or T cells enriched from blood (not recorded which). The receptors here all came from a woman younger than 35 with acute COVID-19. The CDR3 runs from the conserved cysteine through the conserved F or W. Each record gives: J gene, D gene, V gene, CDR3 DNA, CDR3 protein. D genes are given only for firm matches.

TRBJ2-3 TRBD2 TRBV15 TGTGCCACCAGCAGAAGGACTAGCGGGAATACAGATACGCAGTATTTT CATSRRTSGNTDTQYF
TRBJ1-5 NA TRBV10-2 TGCGCCAGCGGCCTTACGGGTCAGGGTAATCAGCCCCAGCATTTT CASGLTGQGNQPQHF
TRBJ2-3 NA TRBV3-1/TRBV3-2 TGTGCCAGCAGCCAAGACCTTTGGAGGGAGGGCACAGATACGCAGTATTTT CASSQDLWREGTDTQYF
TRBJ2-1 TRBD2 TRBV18 TGTGCCAGCTCACCACTCGGGACTAGCGGGAGAGGAGAGCAGTTCTTC CASSPLGTSGRGEQFF
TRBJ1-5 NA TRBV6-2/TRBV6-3 TGTGCCAGCAGTCCCCCGCGTCGTTACAGGAGCAATCAGCCCCAGCATTTT CASSPPRRYRSNQPQHF
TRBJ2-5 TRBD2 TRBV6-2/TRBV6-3 TGTGCCAGCAGTGAGACTAGCGGTCGTTTTAAAGAGACCCAGTACTTC CASSETSGRFKETQYF
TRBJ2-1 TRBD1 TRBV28 TGTGCCAGCAGCGTGACAGGGGGTGGTAATGAGCAGTTCTTC CASSVTGGGNEQFF
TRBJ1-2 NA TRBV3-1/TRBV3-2 TGTGCCAGCAGCCAAAAAGCGAGCCGCAACTATGGCTACACCTTC CASSQKASRNYGYTF
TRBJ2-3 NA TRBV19 TGTGCCAGTAGTATGGAGGGTCCGGGCACAGATACGCAGTATTTT CASSMEGPGTDTQYF
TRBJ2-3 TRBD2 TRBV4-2 TGTGCCAGCAGCCAACAAGCGGGATCATCAGATACGCAGTATTTT CASSQQAGSSDTQYF
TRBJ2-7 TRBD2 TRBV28 TGTGCCAGCAGTTTATCGGGGGGAACTAACGAGCAGTACTTC CASSLSGGTNEQYF